This TCR beta chain was sequenced for a study of blood T cell repertoires in COVID-19. As for the study in general: Donors in the United States, Italy and Spain gave samples during acute or convalescent COVID-19. PBMCs, B-cell-depleted T cells, or T cells provided the cDNA or gDNA that made up the material.

Original analysis: Amplification from reference gene primers served as the basis for estimated nucleated cell counts. Generated by immunoSEQ multiplex PCR, the TCRdb table keeps only in-frame clones and is missing some. V and J calls and clone size come straight from that table; D and trimming were deduced from the DNA. The sample shows some 11,000 clones, over 70% of them seen only once. The V and J ends lost 0 bases and 6 bases respectively, with 16 bases between them. CDR3 length equals 16 residues. Germline V lookup: CDR1 LNHNV, CDR2 YYDKDF (reference sequence). This chain links TRBV15 with TRBJ2-3; TRBD2 is a possible D gene (5 bases). Sequenced: peripheral blood. The TCR was taken from a human donor in a cohort sampled during active COVID-19. The CDR3 DNA reads as TGTGCCACCAGCAGAGATAAGGACGCGAGGGTTGATACGCAGTATTTT. Encoded protein: CATSRDKDARVDTQYF.